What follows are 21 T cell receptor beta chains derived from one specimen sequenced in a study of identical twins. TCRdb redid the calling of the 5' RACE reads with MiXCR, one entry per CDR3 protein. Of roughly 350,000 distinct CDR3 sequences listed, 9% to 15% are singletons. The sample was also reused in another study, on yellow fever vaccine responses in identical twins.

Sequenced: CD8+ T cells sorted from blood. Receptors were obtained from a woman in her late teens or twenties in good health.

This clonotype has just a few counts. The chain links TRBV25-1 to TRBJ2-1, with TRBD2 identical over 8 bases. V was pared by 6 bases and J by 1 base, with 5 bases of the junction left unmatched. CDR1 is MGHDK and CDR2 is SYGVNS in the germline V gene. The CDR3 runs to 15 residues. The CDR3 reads CASRRGAGSYNEQFF. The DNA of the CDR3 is TGTGCCAGCAGGCGGGGGGCGGGTTCCTACAATGAGCAGTTCTTC.

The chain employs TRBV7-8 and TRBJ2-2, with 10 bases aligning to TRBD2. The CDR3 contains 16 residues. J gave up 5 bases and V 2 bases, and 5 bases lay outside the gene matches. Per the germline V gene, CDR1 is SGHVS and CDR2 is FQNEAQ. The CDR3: CASSLTLAGVTGELFF. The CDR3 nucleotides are TGTGCCAGCAGCTTAACCCTAGCGGGAGTTACCGGGGAGCTGTTTTTT.

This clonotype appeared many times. CDR3 in amino acids: CASTRGQNEKLFF. As DNA, the CDR3 is TGTGCCAGCACCAGAGGACAGAATGAAAAACTGTTTTTT. The chain employs TRBV6-1 and TRBJ1-4; possibly TRBD1 for D (6 bases). The germline V gene encodes CDR1 MNHNS and CDR2 SASEGT. Trimming removed 7 bases from V and 5 bases from J, with 11 bases in between. The length of the CDR3 is 13 residues.

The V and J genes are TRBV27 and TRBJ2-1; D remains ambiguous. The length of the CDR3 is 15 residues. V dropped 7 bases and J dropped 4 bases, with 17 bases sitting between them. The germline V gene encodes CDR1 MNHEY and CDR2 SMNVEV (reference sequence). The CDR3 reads CASNSGFNPYNEQFF. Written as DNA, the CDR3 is TGTGCCAGCAACTCCGGTTTCAATCCATACAATGAGCAGTTCTTC.

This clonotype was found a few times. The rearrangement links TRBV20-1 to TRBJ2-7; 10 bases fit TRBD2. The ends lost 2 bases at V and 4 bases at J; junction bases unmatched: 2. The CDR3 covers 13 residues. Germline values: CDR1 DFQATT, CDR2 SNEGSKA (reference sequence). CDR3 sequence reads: CSARLAGVYEQYF. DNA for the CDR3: TGCAGTGCTAGACTAGCGGGAGTATACGAGCAGTACTTC.

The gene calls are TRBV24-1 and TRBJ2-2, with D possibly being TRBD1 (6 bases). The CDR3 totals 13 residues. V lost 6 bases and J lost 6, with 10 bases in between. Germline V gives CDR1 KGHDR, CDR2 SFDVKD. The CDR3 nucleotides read TGTGCCACCAGTTCAAACAGGGCCGGGGAGCTGTTTTTT. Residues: CATSSNRAGELFF.

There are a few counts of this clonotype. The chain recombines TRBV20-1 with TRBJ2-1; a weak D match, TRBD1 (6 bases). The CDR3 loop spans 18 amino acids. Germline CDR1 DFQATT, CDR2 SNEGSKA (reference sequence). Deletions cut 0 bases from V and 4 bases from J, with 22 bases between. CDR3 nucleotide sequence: TGCAGTGCTAGAGAACTCCAATTAGCAGGGGCTTGGTACAATGAGCAGTTCTTC. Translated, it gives CSARELQLAGAWYNEQFF.

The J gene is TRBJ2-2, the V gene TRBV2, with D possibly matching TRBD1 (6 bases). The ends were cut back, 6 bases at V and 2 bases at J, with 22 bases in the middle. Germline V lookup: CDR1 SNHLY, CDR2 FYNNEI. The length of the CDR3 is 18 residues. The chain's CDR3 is CASRGGTELFLNTGELFF. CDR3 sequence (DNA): TGTGCCAGCAGAGGGGGTACAGAATTATTCCTTAACACCGGGGAGCTGTTTTTT.

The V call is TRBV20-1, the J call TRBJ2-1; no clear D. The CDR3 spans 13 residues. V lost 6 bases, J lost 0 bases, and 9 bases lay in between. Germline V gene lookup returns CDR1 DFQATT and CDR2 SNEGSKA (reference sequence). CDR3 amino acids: CSADGGSYNEQFF. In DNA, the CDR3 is TGCAGTGCCGACGGTGGCTCCTACAATGAGCAGTTCTTC.

The CDR3 spells CASSPTGAYQETQYF. In DNA form, the CDR3 reads TGTGCCAGCAGCCCGACAGGCGCGTACCAAGAGACCCAGTACTTC. This rearrangement joins TRBV9 to TRBJ2-5; TRBD1 might be the D (6 bases). The CDR3 totals 15 residues. Germline V gene lookup returns CDR1 SGDLS and CDR2 YYNGEE. The V and J ends lost 4 bases and 0 bases respectively, with 13 bases between them.

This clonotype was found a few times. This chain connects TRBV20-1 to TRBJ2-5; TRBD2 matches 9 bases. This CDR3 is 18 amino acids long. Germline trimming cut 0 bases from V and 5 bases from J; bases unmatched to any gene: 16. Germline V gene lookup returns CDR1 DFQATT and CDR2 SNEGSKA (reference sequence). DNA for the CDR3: TGCAGTGCTAGAGATCTTGGTAGCGGGAGCTCCACAGGGGAGACCCAGTACTTC. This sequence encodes CSARDLGSGSSTGETQYF.

The CDR3 spells CASSFYPDRIQETQYF. The CDR3 nucleotides read TGTGCCAGCAGTTTTTACCCGGACAGGATCCAAGAGACCCAGTACTTC. This chain connects TRBV12-3 or TRBV12-4 to TRBJ2-5; 7 nucleotides align to TRBD1. The CDR3 consists of 16 residues. With 3 bases clipped from V and 1 base from J, the junction kept 8 bases outside the gene matches.

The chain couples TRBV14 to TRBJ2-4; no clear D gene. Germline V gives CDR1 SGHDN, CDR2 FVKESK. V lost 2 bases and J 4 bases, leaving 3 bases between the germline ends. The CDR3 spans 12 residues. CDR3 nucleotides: TGTGCCAGCAGCCAACAGAAAAACATTCAGTACTTC. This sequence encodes CASSQQKNIQYF.

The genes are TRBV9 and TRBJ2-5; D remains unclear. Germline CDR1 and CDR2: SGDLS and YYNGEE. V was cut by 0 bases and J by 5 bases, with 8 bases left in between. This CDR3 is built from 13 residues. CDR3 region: CASSVGSRETQYF. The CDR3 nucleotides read TGTGCCAGCAGCGTAGGAAGTAGGGAGACCCAGTACTTC.

CDR3 loop: CASSFTGGAGGYTF. The CDR3 nucleotides are TGTGCCAGCAGTTTCACAGGGGGCGCGGGTGGCTACACCTTC. The rearrangement uses TRBV27 and TRBJ1-2; 9 bases match TRBD1. The CDR3 totals 14 residues. V dropped 3 bases and J dropped 7; count of bases not matched to a gene: 6. The germline V gene has CDR1 MNHEY and CDR2 SMNVEV (reference sequence).

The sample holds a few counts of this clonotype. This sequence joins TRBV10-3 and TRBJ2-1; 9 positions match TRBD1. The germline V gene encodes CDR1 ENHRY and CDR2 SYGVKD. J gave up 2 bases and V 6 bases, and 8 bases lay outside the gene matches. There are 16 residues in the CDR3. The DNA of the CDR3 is TGTGCCATCAGCGAAACCGGGACAGGGCCCTACAATGAGCAGTTCTTC. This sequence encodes CAISETGTGPYNEQFF.

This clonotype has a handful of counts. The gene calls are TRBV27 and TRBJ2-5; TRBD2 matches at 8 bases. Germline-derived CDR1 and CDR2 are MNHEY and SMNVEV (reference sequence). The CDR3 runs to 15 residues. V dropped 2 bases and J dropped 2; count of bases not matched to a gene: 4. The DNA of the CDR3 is TGTGCCAGCAGTTTACTAGCGGGCCTGCAAGAGACCCAGTACTTC. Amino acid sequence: CASSLLAGLQETQYF.

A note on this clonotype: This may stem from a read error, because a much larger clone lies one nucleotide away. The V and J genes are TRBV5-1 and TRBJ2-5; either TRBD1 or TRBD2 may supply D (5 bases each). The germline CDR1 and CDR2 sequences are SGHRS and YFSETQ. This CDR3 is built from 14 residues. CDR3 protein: CACSQEGDVETQYF. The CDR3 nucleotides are TGCGCCTGCAGTCAAGAAGGGGACGTGGAGACCCAGTACTTC.

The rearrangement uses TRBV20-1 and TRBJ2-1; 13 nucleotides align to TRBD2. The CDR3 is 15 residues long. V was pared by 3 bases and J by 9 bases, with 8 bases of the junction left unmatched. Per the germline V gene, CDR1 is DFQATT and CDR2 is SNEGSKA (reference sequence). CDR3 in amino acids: CSASILAGGPGEQFF. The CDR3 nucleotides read TGCAGTGCTAGCATACTAGCGGGAGGGCCGGGTGAGCAGTTCTTC.

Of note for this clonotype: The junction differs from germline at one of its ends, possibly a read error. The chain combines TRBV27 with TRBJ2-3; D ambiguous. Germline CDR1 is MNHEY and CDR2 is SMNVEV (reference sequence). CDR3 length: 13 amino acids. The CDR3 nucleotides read TGCACCAGCAGTGCGGACAGCACAGATACGCAGTATTTT. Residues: CTSSADSTDTQYF.

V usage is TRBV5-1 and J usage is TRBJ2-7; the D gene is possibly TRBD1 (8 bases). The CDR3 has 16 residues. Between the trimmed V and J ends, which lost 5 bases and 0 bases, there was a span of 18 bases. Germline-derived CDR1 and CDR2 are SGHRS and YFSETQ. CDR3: CASRDPQGGSSYEQYF. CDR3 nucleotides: TGCGCCAGCAGGGACCCACAGGGGGGGAGCTCCTACGAGCAGTACTTC. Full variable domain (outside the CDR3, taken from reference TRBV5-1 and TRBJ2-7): KAGVTQTPRYLIKTRGQQVTLSCSPISGHRSVSWYQQTPGQGLQFLFEYFSETQRNKGNFPGRFSGRQFSNSRSEMNVSTLELGDSALYLCASRDPQGGSSYEQYFGPGTRLTVT.